A single sample gave rise to the 30 T cell receptor beta chains below, sequenced in a study of T cells expressing NK-cell markers. TCRdb reprocessed the 5' RACE reads, with one entry per CDR3 protein and no DNA. Its clone listing holds approximately 170,000 distinct CDR3 sequences. Sequences were obtained from blood T cells: a sorted CD56 or NKG2C T cell subset, CD4+ or CD8+ T cells, or bulk PBMC T cells (not recorded which). The origin of the receptors is a man aged 18 to 69 in good health.

V usage is TRBV2 and J usage is TRBJ1-1; TCRdb selects TRBD1, and the lack of DNA leaves this call unchecked. This CDR3 comprises 16 residues. CDR1 is SNHLY, CDR2 FYNNEI, per germline. The CDR3 region is CASTPLGVGMNTEAFF.

The rearrangement uses TRBV20-1 and TRBJ2-7; TCRdb designates TRBD1, a call that cannot be tested without DNA. CDR3 length equals 16 residues. Germline V gene data show CDR1 as DFQATT and CDR2 as SNEGSKA (reference sequence). The CDR3 loop is CSAHPLTGVFFYEQYF.

The genes are TRBV19 and TRBJ2-3; TCRdb reports TRBD2, a call that lacks DNA to check it against. Germline values: CDR1 LNHDA, CDR2 SQIVND (reference sequence). The CDR3 loop spans 15 amino acids. CDR3 protein: CASSMSSGGLDTQYF.

The chain uses TRBV9 and TRBJ2-3; TCRdb picks TRBD2, but there is no DNA to check that call. Germline V gene lookup returns CDR1 SGDLS and CDR2 YYNGEE. CDR3 length: 15 amino acids. The CDR3 here is CASSPGLARTDTQYF. Variable domain in full (rest from reference TRBV9 and TRBJ2-3): DSGVTQTPKHLITATGQRVTLRCSPRSGDLSVYWYQQSLDQGLQFLIQYYNGEERAKGNILERFSAQQFPDLHSELNLSSLELGDSALYFCASSPGLARTDTQYFGPGTRLTVL.

The chain couples TRBV6-5 to TRBJ1-1. CDR3 length: 13 amino acids. Germline CDR1 MNHEY, CDR2 SVGAGI. CDR3 amino acids: CASSYRDSTEAFF.

The genes are TRBV9 and TRBJ1-5; there is no DNA to check the TCRdb D call of TRBD1. CDR3 length equals 15 residues. CDR1 is SGDLS, CDR2 YYNGEE, per germline. The CDR3 here is CASNPGTDSNQPQHF.

The J gene is TRBJ2-1, the V gene TRBV5-1; TCRdb picks TRBD1, but there is no DNA to check that call. The CDR3 is 16 amino acids. From germline, CDR1 is SGHRS and CDR2 YFSETQ. CDR3 amino acids: CASTDRQVGYYNEQFF.

The V and J genes are TRBV5-6 and TRBJ2-1; as DNA is missing, the TRBD2 call by TCRdb cannot be tested. This CDR3 spans 15 amino acids. Germline assignment: CDR1 SGHDT and CDR2 YYEEEE. Here the CDR3 reads CASSLALAGIDEQFF.

This rearrangement joins TRBV19 to TRBJ2-7; the D call of TRBD1 rests on TCRdb alone, since no DNA is present to check it. CDR3 length: 15 amino acids. Germline-derived CDR1 and CDR2 are LNHDA and SQIVND (reference sequence). The CDR3 is CASSIAGDRAYEQYF.

The CDR3 is CASSESEGWTTDTQYF. The rearrangement links TRBV25-1 to TRBJ2-3; without DNA, the TCRdb call of TRBD2 cannot be checked. The length of the CDR3 is 16 residues. Germline CDR1 is MGHDK and CDR2 is SYGVNS.

The CDR3 region is CASSPGEEAYGYTF. The V and J genes are TRBV6-1 and TRBJ1-2; TCRdb indicates TRBD1, and absent DNA this call remains unverified. From germline, CDR1 is MNHNS and CDR2 SASEGT. CDR3 size: 14 residues.

The V and J genes are TRBV7-9 and TRBJ1-2; TCRdb designates TRBD1, a call that cannot be tested without DNA. Germline CDR1 SEHNR, CDR2 FQNEAQ (reference sequence). This CDR3 spans 14 amino acids. This CDR3 is CASSSGGPPGGYTF.

The chain links TRBV15 to TRBJ2-7; the TCRdb call, TRBD1, lacks DNA for checking. The CDR3 contains 15 residues. In germline, CDR1 is LNHNV, CDR2 YYDKDF (reference sequence). CDR3 in amino acids: CATSSYRGMTYEQYF.

This chain links TRBV5-5 with TRBJ2-5; checking the TCRdb D call of TRBD1 is not possible without DNA. Germline lookup yields CDR1 SGHKS and CDR2 YYEKEE (reference sequence). The CDR3 sequence is 15 residues long. CDR3 residues: CASSFGQGRQETQYF.

This CDR3 is CASSGGRLSEQFF. The chain uses TRBV13 and TRBJ2-1; TCRdb reports TRBD2, a call that lacks DNA to check it against. Germline values: CDR1 PRHDT, CDR2 FYEKMQ (reference sequence). The CDR3 runs to 13 residues.

This chain uses TRBV19 with TRBJ1-3; checking the TCRdb D call of TRBD1 is not possible without DNA. The length of the CDR3 is 15 residues. Germline V gene lookup returns CDR1 LNHDA and CDR2 SQIVND (reference sequence). Here the CDR3 reads CASRYQGAAGNTIYF.

The V call is TRBV7-9, the J call TRBJ2-7; TCRdb names TRBD2, which stays unverified in the absence of DNA. From germline, CDR1 is SEHNR and CDR2 FQNEAQ (reference sequence). CDR3 size: 15 residues. The CDR3 here is CASSLKGPYSYEQYF.

The CDR3: CASSYSGGLYGYTF. The chain uses TRBV6-5 and TRBJ1-2. This CDR3 is built from 14 residues. Germline V gives CDR1 MNHEY, CDR2 SVGAGI.

The chain carries TRBV11-1 and TRBJ2-1; checking the TCRdb D call of TRBD2 is not possible without DNA. Germline V gives CDR1 SGHAT, CDR2 FQDESV (reference sequence). This CDR3 region has 18 residues. This chain's CDR3 is CASSFREVAVLTGDEQFF.

The chain uses TRBV7-9 and TRBJ1-1; TCRdb names TRBD1, which stays unverified in the absence of DNA. The CDR3 length is 14 residues. Germline CDR1 reads SEHNR; CDR2 reads FQNEAQ (reference sequence). The CDR3 loop is CASSFQGSDTEAFF.

The chain is built from TRBV7-9 and TRBJ2-1. Per germline, CDR1 SEHNR and CDR2 FQNEAQ (reference sequence). This CDR3 region has 12 residues. Here the CDR3 reads CASSLALGEQFF.

V gene TRBV7-9 combines with J gene TRBJ2-6; there is no DNA to check the TCRdb D call of TRBD1. Germline CDR1 reads SEHNR; CDR2 reads FQNEAQ (reference sequence). This CDR3 is 17 amino acids long. CDR3 in amino acids: CASSSQGEASGANVLTF.

This CDR3 reads CASSPERGAYTQYF. This rearrangement joins TRBV28 to TRBJ2-3; the D call of TRBD2 rests on TCRdb alone, since no DNA is present to check it. CDR1 is MDHEN, CDR2 SYDVKM, per germline. The CDR3 is made up of 14 amino acids.

The chain is built from TRBV3-1 and TRBJ2-4. The CDR3 contains 14 residues. Germline V lookup: CDR1 LGHDT, CDR2 YNNKEL (reference sequence). The CDR3 region is CASSQVVYQNIQYF.

The CDR3 is CASSSQAERAFF. This chain uses TRBV11-1 with TRBJ1-1. Germline assignment: CDR1 SGHAT and CDR2 FQDESV (reference sequence). The CDR3 extends over 12 amino acids.

This rearrangement joins TRBV27 to TRBJ1-5. The CDR3 length is 15 residues. Germline V gene sequence: CDR1 MNHEY, CDR2 SMNVEV (reference sequence). The CDR3 here is CASSLGGIGNQPQHF.

This chain uses TRBV6-1 with TRBJ2-7; TCRdb outputs TRBD1, but without DNA this stays unchecked. CDR3 length: 13 amino acids. Per the germline V gene, CDR1 is MNHNS and CDR2 is SASEGT. The CDR3 loop is CASSGTGGYEQYF.

The chain joins TRBV19 to TRBJ1-5. The CDR3 sequence is 13 residues long. Germline V gene sequence: CDR1 LNHDA, CDR2 SQIVND (reference sequence). The CDR3 spells CASSTSDTQPQHF.

The chain combines TRBV12-3 or TRBV12-4 with TRBJ2-4; the D call from TCRdb, TRBD1, cannot be confirmed without DNA. The CDR3 covers 13 residues. CDR3 residues: CASSLGQMYIQYF.

The V call is TRBV6-4, the J call TRBJ1-1; there is no DNA to check the TCRdb D call of TRBD1. This CDR3 spans 14 amino acids. CDR1 is MRHNA, CDR2 SNTAGT, per germline. CDR3 protein: CASSERWGGAEAFF.